This T cell receptor beta chain was documented in a study of shared clonotypes between healthy human individuals. Study-level information: CD4 naive and memory got three plates each, CD8 naive two, CD8 memory one. Findings of the study overall: Naive subsets generally had larger estimated richness than memory subsets.

The CDR3 is made up of 16 amino acids. Germline loops: CDR1 SGHTA, CDR2 FQGTGA. V lost 4 bases, J lost 3 bases, and 5 bases stayed unmatched. Regarding this clone: No antigen is known for it.

TCRdb's table, derived via immunoSEQ multiplex PCR, lists solely in-frame clones and lacks some. The sample lists about 2.4 million clones, more than 80% occurring once. Input material: naive CD4+ T cells sorted from blood. As to subset: CD45RA+ positively selected. This clonotype was sampled from a man in his late teens or twenties in good health. The chain carries TRBV7-3 and TRBJ2-1; 11 bases align to TRBD2. The CDR3 bases are TGTGCCAGCAGCTCCGGTCTAGCGGGGGGCTACAATGAGCAGTTCTTC. Translation gives CASSSGLAGGYNEQFF.